Each of the 3 T cell receptor beta chains below was sequenced from the same sample in a study of graft-versus-host responses after intestinal transplantation. No antigen has been identified for these receptors. Using immunoSEQ multiplex PCR, the repertoire was profiled, and TCRdb retains in-frame clones only, with some absent. The sample consists of 88,000 or so clones, about nine tenths of them appearing once. This sample comprised unstimulated CD4+ T cells sorted from spleen or lymph node cells, obtained before intestinal transplant. These receptors were obtained from a human donor who received an intestinal transplant.

This chain connects TRBV29-1 to TRBJ2-7, with D perhaps TRBD2 (6 bases). The CDR3 spans 12 residues. Looked up from germline, CDR1 is SQVTM and CDR2 is ANQGSEA. Trimming took off 4 bases at V and 0 bases at J, with 7 bases between the two ends. The CDR3 reads CSVAGSSYEQYF. The CDR3 DNA reads TGCAGCGTTGCCGGGAGCTCCTACGAGCAGTACTTC.

The chain is built from TRBV6-1 and TRBJ2-1; tentative D call: TRBD1 (7 bases). Germline CDR1 and CDR2: MNHNS and SASEGT. Deletions cut 1 base from V and 8 bases from J, with 18 bases between. This CDR3 is built from 16 residues. Written as DNA, the CDR3 is TGTGCCAGCAGTGAAGGGGCAGGGGGACTTTTAGATGAGCAGTTCTTC. Translation gives CASSEGAGGLLDEQFF.

This rearrangement joins TRBV18 to TRBJ1-3, with D tentatively TRBD1 (5 bases). V was trimmed by 6 bases and J by 3 bases, leaving 18 bases between them. Germline CDR1 reads KGHSH; CDR2 reads LQKENI. The CDR3 has 16 amino acids. The CDR3: CASSRTAAGFGNTIYF. DNA for the CDR3: TGTGCCAGCTCTCGAACGGCCGCAGGGTTTGGAAACACCATATATTTT. Drawing the rest from reference TRBV18 and TRBJ1-3, the complete variable domain is NAGVMQNPRHLVRRRGQEARLRCSPMKGHSHVYWYRQLPEEGLKFMVYLQKENIIDESGMPKERFSAEFPKEGPSILRIQQVVRGDSAAYFCASSRTAAGFGNTIYFGEGSWLTVV.